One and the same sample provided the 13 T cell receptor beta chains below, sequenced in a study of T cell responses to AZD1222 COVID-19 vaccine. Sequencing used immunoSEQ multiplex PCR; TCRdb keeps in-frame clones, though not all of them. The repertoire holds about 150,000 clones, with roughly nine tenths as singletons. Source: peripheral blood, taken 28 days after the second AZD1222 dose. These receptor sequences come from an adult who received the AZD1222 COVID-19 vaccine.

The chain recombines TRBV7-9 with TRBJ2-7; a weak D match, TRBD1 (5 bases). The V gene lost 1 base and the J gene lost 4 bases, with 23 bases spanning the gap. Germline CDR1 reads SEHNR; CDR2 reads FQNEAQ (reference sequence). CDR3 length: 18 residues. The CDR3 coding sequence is TGTGCCAGCAGCTTAGGGGGTGTAGCTGTGGGGCCCGCTTACGAGCAGTACTTC. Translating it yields CASSLGGVAVGPAYEQYF.

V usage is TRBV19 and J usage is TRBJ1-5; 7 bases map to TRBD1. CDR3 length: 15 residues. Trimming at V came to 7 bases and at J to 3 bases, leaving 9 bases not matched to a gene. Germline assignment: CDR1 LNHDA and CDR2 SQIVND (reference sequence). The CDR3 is CASTRLTGPNQPQHF. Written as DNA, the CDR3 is TGTGCCAGTACCCGGTTGACAGGGCCCAATCAGCCCCAGCATTTT.

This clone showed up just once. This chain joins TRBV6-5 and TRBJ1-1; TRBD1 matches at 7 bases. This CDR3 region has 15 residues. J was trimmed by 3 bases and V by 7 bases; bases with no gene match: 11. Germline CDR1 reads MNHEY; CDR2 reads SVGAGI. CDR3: CASTEGAGLDTEAFF. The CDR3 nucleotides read TGTGCCAGCACCGAGGGGGCAGGGCTTGACACTGAAGCTTTCTTT.

CDR3 DNA sequence: TGTGCCAGTATAGGGGAGGGTTACACTGAAGCTTTCTTT. This translates into CASIGEGYTEAFF. This rearrangement joins TRBV19 to TRBJ1-1, with TRBD1 as a possible D gene (5 bases). V gave up 7 bases and J gave up 3 bases, with 12 bases separating them. Germline V gene lookup returns CDR1 LNHDA and CDR2 SQIVND (reference sequence). The CDR3 totals 13 residues.

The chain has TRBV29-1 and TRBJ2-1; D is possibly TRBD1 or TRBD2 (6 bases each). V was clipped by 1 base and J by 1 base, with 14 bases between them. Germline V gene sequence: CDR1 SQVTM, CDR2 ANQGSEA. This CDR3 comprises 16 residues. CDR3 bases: TGCAGCGTTGAAGGGGGGGCCGACCTATCCTACAATGAGCAGTTCTTC. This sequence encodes CSVEGGADLSYNEQFF.

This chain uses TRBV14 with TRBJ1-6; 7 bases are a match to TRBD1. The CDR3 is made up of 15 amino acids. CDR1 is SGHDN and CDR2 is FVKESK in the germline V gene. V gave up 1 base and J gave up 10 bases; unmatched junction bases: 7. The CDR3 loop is CASSQVVNRGSPLHF. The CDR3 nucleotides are TGTGCCAGCAGCCAAGTCGTTAACAGGGGATCACCCCTCCACTTT.

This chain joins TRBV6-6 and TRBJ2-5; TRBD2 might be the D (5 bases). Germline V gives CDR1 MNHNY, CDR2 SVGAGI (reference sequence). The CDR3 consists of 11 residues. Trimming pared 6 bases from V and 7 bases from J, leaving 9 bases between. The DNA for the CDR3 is TGTGCCAGCAGCGGGGTTGGGACCCAGTACTTC. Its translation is CASSGVGTQYF.

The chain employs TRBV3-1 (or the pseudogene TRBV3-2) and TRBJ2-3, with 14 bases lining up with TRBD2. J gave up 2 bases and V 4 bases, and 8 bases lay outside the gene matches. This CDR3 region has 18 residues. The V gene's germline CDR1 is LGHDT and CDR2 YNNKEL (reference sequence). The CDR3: CASSPGTSGGPYTDTQYF. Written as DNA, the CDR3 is TGTGCCAGCAGCCCTGGGACTAGCGGGGGACCATACACAGATACGCAGTATTTT.

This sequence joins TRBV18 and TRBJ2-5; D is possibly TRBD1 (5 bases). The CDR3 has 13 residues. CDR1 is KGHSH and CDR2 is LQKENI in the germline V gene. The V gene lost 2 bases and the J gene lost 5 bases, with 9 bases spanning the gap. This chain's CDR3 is CASSPAGKETQYF. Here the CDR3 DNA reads TGTGCCAGCTCACCAGCAGGGAAGGAGACCCAGTACTTC.

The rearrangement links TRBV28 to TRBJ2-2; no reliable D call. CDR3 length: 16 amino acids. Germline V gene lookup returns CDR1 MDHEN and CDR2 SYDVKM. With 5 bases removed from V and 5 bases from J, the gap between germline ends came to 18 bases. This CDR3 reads CASSPVDALETGELFF. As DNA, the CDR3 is TGTGCCAGCAGTCCCGTGGATGCCTTAGAAACCGGGGAGCTGTTTTTT.

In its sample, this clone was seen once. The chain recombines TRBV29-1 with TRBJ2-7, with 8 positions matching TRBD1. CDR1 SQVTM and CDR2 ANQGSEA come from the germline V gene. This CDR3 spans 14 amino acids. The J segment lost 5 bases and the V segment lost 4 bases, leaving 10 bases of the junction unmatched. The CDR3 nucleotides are TGCAGCGTTGTAGGAGGGCAGGGGGCTGACGAGCAGTACTTC. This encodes CSVVGGQGADEQYF.

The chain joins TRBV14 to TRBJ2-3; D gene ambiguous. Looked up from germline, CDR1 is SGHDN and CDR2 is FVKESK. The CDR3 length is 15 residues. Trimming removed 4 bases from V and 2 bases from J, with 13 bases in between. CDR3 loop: CASSLSADNTDTQYF. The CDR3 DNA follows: TGTGCCAGCAGCCTATCAGCAGATAACACAGATACGCAGTATTTT.

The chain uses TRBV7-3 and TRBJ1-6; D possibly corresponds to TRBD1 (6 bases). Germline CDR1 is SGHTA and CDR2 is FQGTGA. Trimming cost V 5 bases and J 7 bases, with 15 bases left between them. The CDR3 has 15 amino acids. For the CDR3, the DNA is TGTGCCAGCAGCACACAGACAGGATCCAATTCACCCCTCCACTTT. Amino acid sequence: CASSTQTGSNSPLHF.